This passage covers 30 T cell receptor beta chains from one sample sequenced in a study of blood T cell repertoires in COVID-19. The protocol was immunoSEQ multiplex PCR, while the TCRdb copy is restricted to in-frame clones and leaves out a portion. Among about 68,000 clones listed, around 80% were seen once. Sequencing input: peripheral blood. The receptors were sampled from a woman aged 45-65 years with acute or convalescent COVID-19.

This clone was recorded only once. The chain combines TRBV29-1 with TRBJ2-1, with TRBD2 matching over 14 bases. The trim removed 5 bases at V and 2 bases at J, leaving 8 bases unmatched. The germline V gene encodes CDR1 SQVTM and CDR2 ANQGSEA. This CDR3 has 17 residues. The CDR3 here is CSVPAGTSGGAYNEQFF. CDR3 in DNA: TGCAGCGTTCCCGCCGGGACTAGCGGGGGAGCCTACAATGAGCAGTTCTTC.

V gene TRBV27 combines with J gene TRBJ1-1, with TRBD1 identical over 8 bases. J gave up 1 base and V 6 bases, and 10 bases lay outside the gene matches. Germline V gives CDR1 MNHEY, CDR2 SMNVEV (reference sequence). The CDR3 covers 16 residues. The CDR3 DNA reads as TGTGCCAGCAGGTCTGACAGGGGCTGGGGGAACACTGAAGCTTTCTTT. Residues: CASRSDRGWGNTEAFF.

This chain joins TRBV5-1 and TRBJ2-1; D perhaps matches TRBD2 (5 bases). This CDR3 is built from 13 residues. CDR1 is SGHRS and CDR2 is YFSETQ in the germline V gene. V lost 0 bases to trimming and J lost 10 bases, with 11 bases between them. CDR3 in amino acids: CASSLGASGEQFF. The CDR3 region has the DNA TGCGCCAGCAGCTTGGGGGCCTCGGGAGAGCAGTTCTTC.

On this clone itself: The junction departs from germline at one end; a sequencing error may be responsible. As DNA, the CDR3 is TGTGCCAGCAGCATAGTACCCAGGAACACTGAAACTTTCTTT. Amino acids: CASSIVPRNTETFF. The rearrangement joins TRBV7-2 to TRBJ1-1, with D uncertain. CDR3 length equals 14 residues. Germline CDR1 reads SGHTA; CDR2 reads FQGNSA.

The chain joins TRBV27 to TRBJ2-7, with 11 bases aligning to TRBD2. Germline V lookup: CDR1 MNHEY, CDR2 SMNVEV (reference sequence). This CDR3 is built from 17 residues. With 0 bases clipped from V and 4 bases from J, the junction kept 8 bases outside the gene matches. CDR3 DNA: TGTGCCAGCAGTTTATCCCCTCCTAGCGGGAGGTCATACGAGCAGTACTTC. Its protein is CASSLSPPSGRSYEQYF.

V gene TRBV7-2 combines with J gene TRBJ1-6; 8 nucleotides agree with TRBD1. With 5 bases clipped from V and 6 bases from J, the junction kept 9 bases outside the gene matches. Germline-derived CDR1 and CDR2 are SGHTA and FQGNSA. CDR3 length equals 16 residues. CDR3 amino acids: CASSPQTGGGNSPLHF. CDR3 nucleotide sequence: TGTGCCAGCAGCCCGCAAACAGGGGGAGGTAATTCACCCCTCCACTTT.

The chain is built from TRBV7-8 and TRBJ2-1, with 11 bases fitting TRBD2. Germline values: CDR1 SGHVS, CDR2 FQNEAQ. The CDR3 is made up of 15 amino acids. Trimming cost V 4 bases and J 8 bases; bases outside gene matches: 7. The CDR3 DNA sequence: TGTGCCAGCAGCTCCGGGACTAGCGGTGTGCATGAGCAGTTCTTC. Translating gives CASSSGTSGVHEQFF.

The genes are TRBV7-2 and TRBJ2-1, with TRBD2 as a possible D gene (6 bases). This CDR3 region has 15 residues. The germline gives CDR1 SGHTA, CDR2 FQGNSA. V was pared by 5 bases and J by 5 bases, with 16 bases between. The CDR3 sequence is CASSLSGLPNNEQFF. As DNA, the CDR3 is TGTGCCAGCAGCCTTTCGGGACTGCCTAACAATGAGCAGTTCTTC.

CDR3 DNA sequence: TGTGCCAGCAGTTACTCGTTCAGCGGGGGGGATGTCTGGGCGGCAGATACGCAGTATTTT. Protein sequence: CASSYSFSGGDVWAADTQYF. The gene calls are TRBV6-2 or TRBV6-3 and TRBJ2-3; TRBD2 agrees at 10 bases. CDR1 is MNHEY and CDR2 is SVGEGT in the germline V gene. The CDR3 has 20 residues. V dropped 0 bases and J dropped 4; count of bases not matched to a gene: 16.

This clone showed up just once. The chain carries TRBV29-1 and TRBJ1-1; D perhaps matches TRBD1 (5 bases). The germline V and J ends were trimmed by 5 bases and 2 bases, with 9 bases remaining between them. Looked up from germline, CDR1 is SQVTM and CDR2 is ANQGSEA. The CDR3 totals 12 residues. Here the CDR3 DNA reads TGCAGCGTTAGACAGAAAAACACTGAAGCTTTCTTT. This encodes CSVRQKNTEAFF.

The chain uses TRBV28 and TRBJ2-7, with 9 bases aligning to TRBD2. Germline values: CDR1 MDHEN, CDR2 SYDVKM. After removal of 3 bases from V and 4 bases from J, the junction contained 4 bases not matched to a gene. The CDR3 contains 14 residues. In nucleotides, the CDR3 is TGTGCCAGCAGTTTCAGACTAGCGGAATACGAGCAGTACTTC. Translated, it gives CASSFRLAEYEQYF.

This chain uses TRBV5-1 with TRBJ2-1; no definite D call. The germline V and J ends were trimmed by 1 base and 4 bases, with 6 bases remaining between them. This CDR3 spans 13 amino acids. Germline-derived CDR1 and CDR2 are SGHRS and YFSETQ. The CDR3 here is CASSLTEYNEQFF. The DNA of the CDR3 is TGCGCCAGCAGCTTGACAGAATACAATGAGCAGTTCTTC.

J is TRBJ2-7 and V is TRBV2, with a tentative D call TRBD1 (6 bases). With 2 bases removed from V and 9 bases from J, the gap between germline ends came to 17 bases. Germline V gene lookup returns CDR1 SNHLY and CDR2 FYNNEI. There are 14 residues in the CDR3. For the CDR3, the DNA is TGTGCCAGCAGTGAAACTGCCACAGGGTTGGCGCAGTACTTC. Translating gives CASSETATGLAQYF.

The chain is built from TRBV7-9 and TRBJ1-1; 7 positions agree with TRBD1. After removal of 4 bases from V and 1 base from J, the junction contained 6 bases not matched to a gene. The CDR3 has 15 amino acids. Looked up from germline, CDR1 is SEHNR and CDR2 is FQNEAQ (reference sequence). CDR3 in DNA: TGTGCCAGCAGCTCCCGGGACAGTCCGAACACTGAAGCTTTCTTT. Encoded protein: CASSSRDSPNTEAFF.

This chain connects TRBV27 to TRBJ2-3, with TRBD2 matching over 14 bases. This CDR3 comprises 16 residues. Germline V gives CDR1 MNHEY, CDR2 SMNVEV (reference sequence). V lost 8 bases, J lost 4 bases, and 8 bases stayed unmatched. The CDR3 DNA is TGTGCCAGCGTAGCCCGACTAGCGGGAGGGCCAGATACGCAGTATTTT. This translates into CASVARLAGGPDTQYF.

This clone was picked up a small number of times. This rearrangement joins TRBV19 to TRBJ2-1, with TRBD2 identical over 7 bases. This CDR3 is built from 15 residues. CDR1 is LNHDA, CDR2 SQIVND, per germline (reference sequence). With 3 bases clipped from V and 7 bases from J, the junction kept 9 bases outside the gene matches. CDR3 bases: TGTGCCAGTAGTATCAGACTAGCCCCTACAAATGAGCAGTTCTTC. Translating it yields CASSIRLAPTNEQFF.

The chain uses TRBV3-1 (or the pseudogene TRBV3-2) and TRBJ2-7; TRBD2 matches at 11 bases. The V gene's germline CDR1 is LGHDT and CDR2 YNNKEL (reference sequence). V shed 6 bases and J 5 bases; nucleotides not matched to a gene: 9. CDR3 length equals 15 residues. The CDR3 DNA sequence: TGTGCCAGCAGAAATAGCGGGAGGGCCGCTAACGAGCAGTACTTC. It yields the protein CASRNSGRAANEQYF.

The rearrangement uses TRBV19 and TRBJ1-6; TRBD1 matches at 8 bases. Germline CDR1 LNHDA, CDR2 SQIVND (reference sequence). The V segment lost 10 bases and the J segment 10 bases; nucleotides outside the gene matches: 6. The CDR3 is made up of 12 amino acids. For the CDR3, the DNA is TGTGCCACTCGGACAGGGCCGTCACCCCTCCACTTT. This translates into CATRTGPSPLHF.

The rearrangement links TRBV10-3 to TRBJ1-4; 9 nucleotides match TRBD1. The ends lost 4 bases at V and 8 bases at J; junction bases unmatched: 11. The length of the CDR3 is 16 residues. Per the germline V gene, CDR1 is ENHRY and CDR2 is SYGVKD. The CDR3 coding sequence is TGTGCCATCAGTGGGGTGTTTGGGACAGGGACCGAAAAACTGTTTTTT. Protein product: CAISGVFGTGTEKLFF.

This chain uses TRBV28 with TRBJ1-1, with D uncertain. CDR3 size: 12 residues. Germline loops: CDR1 MDHEN, CDR2 SYDVKM. The CDR3 loop reads CATLRGGDEAFF. CDR3 in DNA: TGTGCGACCCTAAGAGGAGGTGATGAAGCTTTCTTT.

This chain connects TRBV27 to TRBJ1-1, with 7 bases matching TRBD1. This CDR3 contains 16 residues. Unmatched junction bases numbered 10, after V lost 6 bases and J lost 0 bases. Germline V lookup: CDR1 MNHEY, CDR2 SMNVEV (reference sequence). The CDR3 DNA reads TGTGCCAGCAGGACGGGGGACAGACCTATGAACACTGAAGCTTTCTTT. This translates into CASRTGDRPMNTEAFF.

The chain recombines TRBV19 with TRBJ1-1, with TRBD1 matching over 7 bases. V trimming: 1 base; J trimming: 5 bases; junction bases outside the gene matches: 4. CDR1 and CDR2 (germline): LNHDA, SQIVND (reference sequence). The CDR3 is made up of 14 amino acids. The CDR3 sequence: CASSIAAGGTEAFF. Here the CDR3 DNA reads TGTGCCAGTAGTATAGCAGCAGGGGGGACTGAAGCTTTCTTT.

V is TRBV28 and J is TRBJ1-5; D gene ambiguous. The CDR3 runs to 13 residues. Trimming took 6 bases from V and 4 from J, leaving 10 bases between them. CDR1 MDHEN and CDR2 SYDVKM come from the germline V gene. The CDR3 nucleotides read TGTGCCAGCAGACCCCTACAGAATCAGCCCCAGCATTTT. It yields the protein CASRPLQNQPQHF.

This chain joins TRBV27 and TRBJ2-2; 9 bases align to TRBD1. V shed 6 bases and J 9 bases; nucleotides not matched to a gene: 8. This CDR3 region has 14 residues. CDR1 and CDR2 (germline): MNHEY, SMNVEV (reference sequence). CDR3: CASSQTGGSRELFF. Here the CDR3 DNA reads TGTGCCAGCAGCCAAACAGGGGGCAGTAGGGAGCTGTTTTTT.

This clone appeared a few times. The chain uses TRBV4-1 and TRBJ1-1; TRBD1 might be the D (6 bases). Trimming pared 1 base from V and 5 bases from J, leaving 14 bases between. The CDR3 length is 15 residues. CDR1 and CDR2 from the germline V gene are MGHRA and YSYEKL. The CDR3 region has the DNA TGCGCCAGCAGCCAAGCAGGGGCGGGGGGAACTGAAGCTTTCTTT. As protein: CASSQAGAGGTEAFF.

The chain carries TRBV19 and TRBJ2-3; D is unresolved. Looked up from germline, CDR1 is LNHDA and CDR2 is SQIVND (reference sequence). This CDR3 region has 14 residues. V lost 10 bases to trimming and J lost 3 bases, with 17 bases between them. CDR3 sequence: CATTSRWATDTQYF. CDR3 sequence (DNA): TGTGCCACCACCTCGAGATGGGCGACAGATACGCAGTATTTT.

This clone showed up just once. The rearrangement uses TRBV11-3 and TRBJ1-5, with 8 bases fitting TRBD1. Germline trimming cut 4 bases from V and 0 bases from J; bases unmatched to any gene: 14. The length of the CDR3 is 19 residues. Germline CDR1 SGHNT, CDR2 YENEEA. The CDR3 coding sequence is TGTGCCAGCAGCTGGCATGGGGGGACAGGCCTGGATAGCAATCAGCCCCAGCATTTT. The encoded protein is CASSWHGGTGLDSNQPQHF.

This chain joins TRBV30 and TRBJ2-3; 11 bases line up with TRBD2. J gave up 5 bases and V 3 bases, and 7 bases lay outside the gene matches. The germline gives CDR1 GTSNPN, CDR2 SVGIG (reference sequence). The CDR3 totals 15 residues. CDR3: CAWRRLAGTGDTQYF. CDR3 sequence (DNA): TGTGCCTGGAGAAGACTAGCGGGGACGGGAGATACGCAGTATTTT.

This sequence joins TRBV7-2 and TRBJ2-5; 13 bases map to TRBD2. The germline V gene has CDR1 SGHTA and CDR2 FQGNSA. The CDR3 loop spans 16 amino acids. Trimming took 0 bases from V and 4 from J; bases not matched to a gene: 2. CDR3 DNA: TGTGCCAGCAGCTTAGCCCGACTAGCGGGAGGAGAGACCCAGTACTTC. It encodes CASSLARLAGGETQYF.

This chain connects TRBV7-2 to TRBJ2-3; 7 positions match TRBD2. Per the germline V gene, CDR1 is SGHTA and CDR2 is FQGNSA. The CDR3 is made up of 16 amino acids. With V trimmed by 1 base and J by 8 bases, 12 bases remained unmatched. The DNA for the CDR3 is TGTGCCAGCAGCTTAGTGGGGGGGGGTTACGGGAGTACGCAGTATTTT. It specifies CASSLVGGGYGSTQYF.